This entry concerns a single T cell receptor beta chain. The antigen is undetermined. This sample is part of a study of T cells in localized non-small cell lung cancer. Trimming removed 3 bases from V and 1 base from J, with 13 bases in between. The CDR3 length is 16 residues. Germline-derived CDR1 and CDR2 are KGHSH and LQKENI. TCRdb's table, derived via immunoSEQ multiplex PCR, lists solely in-frame clones and lacks some. Here the sample spans some 2,500 clones, about 26% being singletons. Study-wide results and caveats: Because sequencing included only one region (of the tumor), heterogeneity remains possible. Clonality peaked in uninvolved adjacent lung rather than tumor. Of the top 100 tumor clones, median approximately 60 were in adjacent lung, approximately 28 among its top 100.

The material was lung tumor tissue, obtained before any cancer treatment. The clonotype originates from a male donor at least 60 years old with stage I lung adenocarcinoma. The genes are TRBV18 and TRBJ2-1; D gene uncertain. The CDR3 is CASSPQPQDSYNEQFF. The CDR3 nucleotides are TGTGCCAGCTCACCCCAACCCCAGGATTCCTACAATGAGCAGTTCTTC.